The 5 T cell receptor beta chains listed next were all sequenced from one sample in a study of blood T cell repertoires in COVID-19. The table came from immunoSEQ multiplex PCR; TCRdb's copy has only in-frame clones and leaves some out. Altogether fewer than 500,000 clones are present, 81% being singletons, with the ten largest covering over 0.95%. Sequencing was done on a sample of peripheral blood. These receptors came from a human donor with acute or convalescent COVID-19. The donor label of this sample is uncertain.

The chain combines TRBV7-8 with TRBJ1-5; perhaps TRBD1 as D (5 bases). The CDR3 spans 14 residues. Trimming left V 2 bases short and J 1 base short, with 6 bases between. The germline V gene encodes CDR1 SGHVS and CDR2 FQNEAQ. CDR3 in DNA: TGTGCCAGCAGCTTACAGGGAAGCAATCAGCCCCAGCATTTT. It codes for CASSLQGSNQPQHF.

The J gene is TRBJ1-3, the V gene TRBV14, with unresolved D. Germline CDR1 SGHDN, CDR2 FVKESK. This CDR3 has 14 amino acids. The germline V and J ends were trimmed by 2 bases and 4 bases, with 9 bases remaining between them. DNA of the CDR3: TGTGCCAGCAGCCAACCGGGAATAGGAAACACCATATATTTT. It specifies CASSQPGIGNTIYF.

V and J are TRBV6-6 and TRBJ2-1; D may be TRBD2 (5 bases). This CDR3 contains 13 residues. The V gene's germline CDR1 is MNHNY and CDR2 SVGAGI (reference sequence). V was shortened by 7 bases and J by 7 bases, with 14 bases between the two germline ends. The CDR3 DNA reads TGTGCCAGCACCTGGGGAGATTTTAATGAGCAGTTCTTC. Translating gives CASTWGDFNEQFF.

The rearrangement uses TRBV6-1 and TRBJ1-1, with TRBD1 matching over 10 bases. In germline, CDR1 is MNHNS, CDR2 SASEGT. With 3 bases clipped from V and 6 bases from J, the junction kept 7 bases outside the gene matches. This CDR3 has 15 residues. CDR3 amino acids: CASSDKTGGDSEAFF. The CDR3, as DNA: TGTGCCAGCAGTGACAAGACAGGGGGCGACTCTGAAGCTTTCTTT.

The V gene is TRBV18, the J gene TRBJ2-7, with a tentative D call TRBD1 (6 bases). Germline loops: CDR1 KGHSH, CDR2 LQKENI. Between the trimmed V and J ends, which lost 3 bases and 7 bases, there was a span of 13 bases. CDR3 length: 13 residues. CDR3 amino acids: CASSPSRDREQYF. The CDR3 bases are TGTGCCAGCTCACCCTCCCGAGACAGGGAGCAGTACTTC.